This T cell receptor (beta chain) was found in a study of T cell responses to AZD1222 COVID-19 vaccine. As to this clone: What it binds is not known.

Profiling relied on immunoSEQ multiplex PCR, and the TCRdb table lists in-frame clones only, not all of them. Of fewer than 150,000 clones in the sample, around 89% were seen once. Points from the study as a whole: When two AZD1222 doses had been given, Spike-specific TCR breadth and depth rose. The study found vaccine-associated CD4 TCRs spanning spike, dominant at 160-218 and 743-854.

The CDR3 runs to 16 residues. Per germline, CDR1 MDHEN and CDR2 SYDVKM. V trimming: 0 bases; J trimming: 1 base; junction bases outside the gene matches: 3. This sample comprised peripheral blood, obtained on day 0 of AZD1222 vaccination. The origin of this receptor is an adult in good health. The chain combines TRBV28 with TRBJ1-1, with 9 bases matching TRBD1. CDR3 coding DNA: TGTGCCAGCAGTTTATGGGCGACAGGGGGGAACACTGAAGCTTTCTTT. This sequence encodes CASSLWATGGNTEAFF.